This T cell receptor (beta chain) was sequenced during a study of blood T cell repertoires in COVID-19. Turning to the study itself: Samples representing acute and convalescent COVID-19 were sourced from the United States, Italy and Spain. Nucleic acid was either cDNA or gDNA, and it came from T cells, B-cell-depleted T cells, or PBMCs.

The V gene's germline CDR1 is KGHSH and CDR2 LQKENI. The V segment lost 2 bases and the J segment 3 bases; nucleotides outside the gene matches: 3. This CDR3 spans 14 amino acids. Authors' methods: Estimated nucleated cell counts came from reference gene primer amplification. TCRdb's table, derived via immunoSEQ multiplex PCR, lists solely in-frame clones and lacks some. That table supplies the V and J calls and clone size; D and trimming were determined from the DNA. Counted here are over 300,000 clones, about 90% occurring once; the ten biggest clones make up around 7%. This TCR derives from a man aged 18 to 30 with active or convalescent COVID-19. Sequences were obtained from peripheral blood. The chain employs TRBV18 and TRBJ2-7; TRBD2 aligns across 8 bases. The CDR3 loop reads CASSPGAGVYEQYF. In nucleotides, the CDR3 is TGTGCCAGCTCACCAGGAGCGGGGGTCTACGAGCAGTACTTC.